These 20 T cell receptor beta chains were all obtained from the same sample, sequenced in a study of CD8+CD57+ T cells in acquired aplastic anemia listed by TCRdb under 2018. The instrument given in TCRdb is Illumina HiSeq 2000. Profiling of TCR beta VDJ combinations and CDR3 sequences used genomic DNA as the template. The public reads were reprocessed in TCRdb via fastp at Q25 and MiXCR, keeping in-frame beta chains. Every entry covers one CDR3 protein and lists the most common genes and DNA from its rows. In all, the sample holds roughly 160,000 distinct CDR3 sequences, and around 60% of those were seen once. The top ten constitute over 40% of the sample. Sequencing was carried out using sorted CD4+, CD8+, or CD8+CD57+ T cells (not recorded which) from PBMCs. These TCRs come from a human donor in good health.

This clonotype was seen a single time. V and J are TRBV5-6 and TRBJ2-7; TRBD2 matches at 9 bases. The CDR3 totals 14 residues. Trimming cost V 3 bases and J 6 bases; bases outside gene matches: 7. Germline-derived CDR1 and CDR2 are SGHDT and YYEEEE. CDR3 in amino acids: CASSWVSGGREQYF. CDR3 coding DNA: TGTGCCAGCAGCTGGGTTAGCGGGGGCCGCGAGCAGTACTTC.

This clonotype was counted many times. The J gene is TRBJ1-6, the V gene TRBV19, with D possibly TRBD1 on 6 matching bases. The CDR3 contains 17 residues. Germline V lookup: CDR1 LNHDA, CDR2 SQIVND (reference sequence). V lost 5 bases and J lost 0, with 14 bases in between. The CDR3 protein is CASSARTVSSYNSPLHF. Written as DNA, the CDR3 is TGTGCCAGTAGTGCCCGGACAGTTAGCTCCTATAATTCACCCCTCCACTTT.

The table lists this clonotype with many counts. The chain uses TRBV4-1 and TRBJ1-6; 7 bases are a match to TRBD1. The V gene's germline CDR1 is MGHRA and CDR2 YSYEKL. CDR3 size: 17 residues. With 3 bases clipped from V and 10 bases from J, the junction kept 15 bases outside the gene matches. The CDR3 sequence is CASSHHTGESGRSPLHF. CDR3 DNA sequence: TGCGCCAGCAGCCACCATACAGGGGAAAGCGGCCGCTCACCCCTCCACTTT.

The chain couples TRBV7-8 to TRBJ1-1; 9 bases are a match to TRBD1. The CDR3 length is 14 residues. CDR1 is SGHVS and CDR2 is FQNEAQ in the germline V gene. V shed 3 bases, J shed 1 base, and the junction held 0 bases outside the gene matches. CDR3 sequence reads: CASSLDRGNTEAFF. The DNA of the CDR3 is TGTGCCAGCAGCTTGGACAGGGGGAACACTGAAGCTTTCTTT.

This chain connects TRBV7-3 to TRBJ2-7, with 7 bases lining up with TRBD1. The CDR3 is 15 residues long. CDR1 and CDR2 from the germline V gene are SGHTA and FQGTGA. The junction had 10 bases not matched to a gene; V was cut back by 5 bases and J by 3 bases. The CDR3 sequence is CASSQTGQPNYEQYF. The CDR3, as DNA: TGTGCCAGCAGCCAAACGGGACAGCCCAACTACGAGCAGTACTTC.

The chain uses TRBV7-6 and TRBJ2-7; a weak D match, TRBD2 (7 bases). This CDR3 is built from 15 residues. V was clipped by 0 bases and J by 3 bases, with 12 bases between them. The germline gives CDR1 SGHVS, CDR2 FNYEAQ. The CDR3 sequence is CASSLAEGEGYEQYF. DNA for the CDR3: TGTGCCAGCAGCTTAGCGGAGGGGGAGGGCTACGAGCAGTACTTC.

The rearrangement joins TRBV20-1 to TRBJ2-7, with 7 bases that match TRBD1. The CDR3 extends over 12 amino acids. J was trimmed by 7 bases and V by 0 bases; bases with no gene match: 3. Germline V gene data show CDR1 as DFQATT and CDR2 as SNEGSKA (reference sequence). CDR3 sequence: CSARDQDREQYF. For the CDR3, the DNA is TGCAGTGCTAGAGATCAGGACAGGGAGCAGTACTTC.

This chain joins TRBV24-1 and TRBJ1-5, with TRBD1 as a possible D gene (6 bases). The V gene lost 1 base and the J gene lost 4 bases, with 7 bases spanning the gap. The germline CDR1 and CDR2 sequences are KGHDR and SFDVKD. The CDR3 has 14 amino acids. CDR3 protein: CATSDFGTNQPQHF. In DNA form, the CDR3 reads TGTGCCACCAGTGATTTCGGGACAAATCAGCCCCAGCATTTT.

This chain uses TRBV7-6 with TRBJ2-1; 7 nucleotides line up with TRBD1. The trim removed 2 bases at V and 5 bases at J, leaving 15 bases unmatched. The CDR3 is 18 residues long. Per the germline V gene, CDR1 is SGHVS and CDR2 is FNYEAQ. The CDR3 DNA sequence: TGTGCCAGCAGCTTAATCGGGACAGTTACTACAAGGGACAATGAGCAGTTCTTC. Its protein is CASSLIGTVTTRDNEQFF.

The V and J genes are TRBV9 and TRBJ1-2; D is ambiguous. Germline V gene lookup returns CDR1 SGDLS and CDR2 YYNGEE. This CDR3 is 15 amino acids long. V lost 1 base to trimming and J lost 0 bases, with 10 bases between them. Here the CDR3 DNA reads TGTGCCAGCAGCGTAAACCCCATTACTAACTATGGCTACACCTTC. Its translation is CASSVNPITNYGYTF.

CDR3 sequence: CASSGTGDNSPLHF. The DNA for the CDR3 is TGTGCCAGCAGCGGAACAGGGGACAATTCACCCCTCCACTTT. This chain links TRBV2 with TRBJ1-6, with TRBD1 identical over 7 bases. Germline V gene data show CDR1 as SNHLY and CDR2 as FYNNEI. After removal of 6 bases from V and 7 bases from J, the junction contained 6 bases not matched to a gene. This CDR3 has 14 amino acids.

In DNA form, the CDR3 reads TGCAGTGCTAGTGGTGAGGGGACAATCTACGAGCAGTACTTC. It translates to CSASGEGTIYEQYF. The gene calls are TRBV20-1 and TRBJ2-7; D may be TRBD1 (6 bases). V was shortened by 3 bases and J by 3 bases, with 15 bases between the two germline ends. The CDR3 runs 14 residues. Germline V CDR1 and CDR2: DFQATT, SNEGSKA (reference sequence).

This clonotype was counted a few times. One junction end disagrees with the germline gene, perhaps due to a read error. The chain uses TRBV7-8 and TRBJ2-1; 9 bases are shared with TRBD2. The CDR3 extends over 16 amino acids. Germline lookup yields CDR1 SGHVS and CDR2 FQNEAQ. In DNA form, the CDR3 reads TGTGCCAGCAGCGTAGCAGCGGGGGGAACCTACAATGAGCAGTTCTTC. Translation gives CASSVAAGGTYNEQFF.

This clonotype was seen more than once but under ten times. J is TRBJ2-2 and V is TRBV30; D gene unclear. Germline V lookup: CDR1 GTSNPN, CDR2 SVGIG (reference sequence). V lost 0 bases, J lost 6 bases, and 8 bases lay in between. The CDR3 runs 13 residues. The CDR3 DNA reads as TGTGCCTGGAGTGTCGAGATGCCCGGGGAGCTGTTTTTT. This translates into CAWSVEMPGELFF.

The J gene is TRBJ1-1, the V gene TRBV20-1; maybe TRBD1 (5 bases). V was trimmed by 0 bases and J by 7 bases, leaving 12 bases between them. The CDR3 loop spans 13 amino acids. Per germline, CDR1 DFQATT and CDR2 SNEGSKA (reference sequence). The CDR3 here is CSARDQGPLEAFF. The CDR3 bases are TGCAGTGCTAGAGATCAGGGACCCCTTGAAGCTTTCTTT.

This rearrangement joins TRBV20-1 to TRBJ2-5; perhaps D is TRBD1 or TRBD2 (5 bases each). V gave up 1 base and J gave up 4 bases, with 7 bases separating them. Germline V lookup: CDR1 DFQATT, CDR2 SNEGSKA (reference sequence). The CDR3 extends over 12 amino acids. The CDR3 DNA reads as TGCAGTGCTAGAGTGGGGACAGAGACCCAGTACTTC. The encoded protein is CSARVGTETQYF.

The genes are TRBV14 and TRBJ2-7, with D maybe TRBD1 (6 bases). The CDR3 totals 15 residues. Germline CDR1 SGHDN, CDR2 FVKESK. Trimming shortened V by 4 bases and J by 2 bases, and 15 bases separated the two germline ends. The CDR3 loop is CASSPGQGSPYEQYF. As DNA, the CDR3 is TGTGCCAGCAGCCCTGGGCAGGGGTCCCCCTACGAGCAGTACTTC.

This chain links TRBV9 with TRBJ1-2; 8 bases fit TRBD1. The trim removed 4 bases at V and 4 bases at J, leaving 3 bases unmatched. The CDR3 is 13 residues long. CDR1 SGDLS and CDR2 YYNGEE come from the germline V gene. The CDR3 DNA follows: TGTGCCAGCAGCCAAGGGACAGGCTATGGCTACACCTTC. Its protein product is CASSQGTGYGYTF.

The CDR3 nucleotides read TGTGCCAGCAGCTTAGGACTAGCGGGAAACAATGAAAAACTGTTTTTT. As protein: CASSLGLAGNNEKLFF. The V and J genes are TRBV7-9 and TRBJ1-4; no reliable D call. The V end lost 1 base, the J end lost 5 bases, and 14 bases lay between the germline ends. From germline, CDR1 is SEHNR and CDR2 FQNEAQ (reference sequence). This CDR3 is 16 amino acids long.

This clonotype has just a few counts. The chain has TRBV28 and TRBJ2-7; TRBD1 aligns across 9 bases. J lost 3 bases, V lost 5 bases, and 8 bases had no gene match. The CDR3 extends over 15 amino acids. Germline CDR1 MDHEN, CDR2 SYDVKM. CDR3 sequence: CASSNPGQGVYEQYF. CDR3 nucleotides: TGTGCCAGCAGTAACCCGGGACAGGGTGTCTACGAGCAGTACTTC.